The 21 T cell receptor beta chains in this list originate from one sample, sequenced in a study of blood T cells in healthy people across ages. Sample-barcoded 5' priming and a J-beta primer mix drove a second PCR of about 6 to 11 cycles. From the 5' RACE reads, TCRdb called clonotypes with MiXCR, one entry per CDR3 protein. This repertoire shows about 670,000 distinct CDR3 sequences, more than 45% found once; its top ten account for approximately 15%. The material sequenced was blood. The source is a woman of 80 years or more in good health.

The rearrangement joins TRBV3-1 to TRBJ2-2; D perhaps matches TRBD1 (5 bases). The length of the CDR3 is 14 residues. Between the trimmed V and J ends, which lost 1 base and 8 bases, there was a span of 11 bases. Germline loops: CDR1 LGHDT, CDR2 YNNKEL (reference sequence). As DNA, the CDR3 is TGTGCCAGCAGCCAAGGTACCAGGGCTGGGGAGCTGTTTTTT. Its translation: CASSQGTRAGELFF.

This clonotype was counted a single time. CDR3 nucleotides: TGTGCCAGCAGCTTAGTCGGTAGCGAGTCCTACGAGCAGTACTTC. It is translated as CASSLVGSESYEQYF. V usage is TRBV7-2 and J usage is TRBJ2-7, with D maybe TRBD2 (5 bases). From germline, CDR1 is SGHTA and CDR2 FQGNSA. The germline V and J ends were trimmed by 1 base and 1 base, with 11 bases remaining between them. This CDR3 region has 15 residues.

The rearrangement uses TRBV9 and TRBJ2-2; D remains ambiguous. This CDR3 has 14 residues. The germline gives CDR1 SGDLS, CDR2 YYNGEE. Deletions cut 6 bases from V and 0 bases from J, with 9 bases between. The CDR3 sequence is CASNLGTNTGELFF. The CDR3, as DNA: TGTGCCAGCAACCTTGGGACGAACACCGGGGAGCTGTTTTTT.

This clonotype was recorded at least ten times. This chain connects TRBV6-6 to TRBJ1-5; TRBD1 aligns across 11 bases. V dropped 6 bases and J dropped 7; count of bases not matched to a gene: 2. Germline assignment: CDR1 MNHNY and CDR2 SVGAGI (reference sequence). CDR3 length: 13 amino acids. The CDR3 coding sequence is TGTGCCAGCAGCTGGACAGGGGGCCAGCCCCAGCATTTT. Translated, it gives CASSWTGGQPQHF.

This clonotype was seen once. This rearrangement joins TRBV12-3 or TRBV12-4 to TRBJ2-7; D not resolved. Trimming pared 4 bases from V and 2 bases from J, leaving 9 bases between. The CDR3 spans 13 residues. CDR3: CASSWWSTYEQYF. CDR3 bases: TGTGCCAGCAGTTGGTGGAGTACCTACGAGCAGTACTTC.

On this clonotype itself: At one boundary the junction diverges from the germline segment, which might be a read error. The chain combines TRBV7-2 with TRBJ1-2; D is unclear. This CDR3 has 13 residues. CDR1 SGHTA and CDR2 FQGNSA come from the germline V gene. CDR3 in DNA: TGTGCCGGCAGCTCGCAGTTTGCGGCGGGCTACACCTTC. This gives the protein CAGSSQFAAGYTF.

This clonotype was seen at least ten times. The V and J genes are TRBV7-7 and TRBJ2-1; D is unresolved. The V gene's germline CDR1 is SSHAT and CDR2 FNYEAQ (reference sequence). The CDR3 is made up of 13 amino acids. V gave up 1 base and J gave up 8 bases, with 9 bases separating them. CDR3 in DNA: TGTGCCAGCAGCTTAGGACCCCGCGATGAGCAGTTCTTC. This codes for CASSLGPRDEQFF.

J is TRBJ2-1 and V is TRBV6-5; no clear D. Trimming pared 1 base from V and 3 bases from J, leaving 10 bases between. The CDR3 has 15 amino acids. Germline V gene data show CDR1 as MNHEY and CDR2 as SVGAGI. CDR3 region: CASSYLQKSYNEQFF. The CDR3 DNA reads TGTGCCAGCAGTTACTTACAAAAGAGCTACAATGAGCAGTTCTTC.

This chain connects TRBV7-9 to TRBJ2-7; D perhaps matches TRBD1 (6 bases). This CDR3 contains 14 residues. V was trimmed by 4 bases and J by 1 base, leaving 11 bases between them. Per germline, CDR1 SEHNR and CDR2 FQNEAQ (reference sequence). CDR3 in amino acids: CASSWGQLSYEQYF. The CDR3 DNA follows: TGTGCCAGCAGCTGGGGGCAGCTATCCTACGAGCAGTACTTC.

This clonotype was seen many times. V and J are TRBV28 and TRBJ2-3, with TRBD1 matching over 8 bases. Germline-derived CDR1 and CDR2 are MDHEN and SYDVKM. Trimming cost V 4 bases and J 1 base; bases outside gene matches: 4. This CDR3 region has 15 residues. CDR3 sequence reads: CASSSQGAGTDTQYF. Written as DNA, the CDR3 is TGTGCCAGCAGTTCCCAGGGGGCGGGCACAGATACGCAGTATTTT. The variable domain in full, with the rest retrieved from reference TRBV28 and TRBJ2-3, is DVKVTQSSRYLVKRTGEKVFLECVQDMDHENMFWYRQDPGLGLRLIYFSYDVKMKEKGDIPEGYSVSREKKERFSLILESASTNQTSMYLCASSSQGAGTDTQYFGPGTRLTVL.

V usage is TRBV10-3 and J usage is TRBJ2-5; D gene unclear. V lost 0 bases and J lost 11, with 13 bases in between. This CDR3 is 13 amino acids long. CDR1 is ENHRY and CDR2 is SYGVKD in the germline V gene. The CDR3 loop reads CAISESPSNEQYF. Here the CDR3 DNA reads TGTGCCATCAGTGAGTCTCCCAGCAATGAGCAGTACTTC.

Points on this clonotype: Just one base apart from a much larger clone, this may be a read error. The chain carries TRBV7-9 and TRBJ2-7; 9 positions agree with TRBD1. The closer fit of TRBJ2-5 to the DNA end suggests the J call may be wrong. CDR3 length equals 18 residues. The germline V gene encodes CDR1 SEHNR and CDR2 FQNEAQ (reference sequence). CDR3 residues: CAGSLGGGTGIMGETQYF. In DNA form, the CDR3 reads TGTGCCGGCAGCTTAGGAGGCGGGACAGGGATCATGGGAGAGACCCAGTACTTC.

Comment on this clonotype: A much larger clone sits a single nucleotide away, making a read error possible. CDR3 residues: CSARDPLPGANIQNF. The CDR3 nucleotides read TGCAGTGCTAGAGATCCGCTCCCCGGGGCGAACATTCAGAACTTC. This chain links TRBV20-1 with TRBJ2-4; perhaps D is TRBD1 or TRBD2 (5 bases each). Looked up from germline, CDR1 is DFQATT and CDR2 is SNEGSKA (reference sequence). CDR3 length: 15 amino acids.

This clonotype was found many times. The gene calls are TRBV20-1 and TRBJ2-3; TRBD2 agrees at 9 bases. Trimming at V came to 6 bases and at J to 2 bases, leaving 9 bases not matched to a gene. From germline, CDR1 is DFQATT and CDR2 SNEGSKA (reference sequence). This CDR3 is 15 amino acids long. CDR3 nucleotides: TGCAGTGCGCGGAGGGGGACTAGCAACACAGATACGCAGTATTTT. The encoded protein is CSARRGTSNTDTQYF.

The rearrangement uses TRBV5-5 and TRBJ2-7; TRBD1 aligns across 9 bases. CDR3 length equals 15 residues. V gave up 4 bases and J gave up 4 bases; unmatched junction bases: 9. Germline lookup yields CDR1 SGHKS and CDR2 YYEKEE (reference sequence). The CDR3 loop is CASSLGQGLEYEQYF. Here the CDR3 DNA reads TGTGCCAGCAGCCTGGGACAGGGTTTAGAATACGAGCAGTACTTC.

This rearrangement joins TRBV20-1 to TRBJ1-6, with unresolved D. CDR3 size: 12 residues. Germline assignment: CDR1 DFQATT and CDR2 SNEGSKA (reference sequence). V dropped 6 bases and J dropped 9 bases, with 12 bases sitting between them. The CDR3 loop is CSAGSRGSPLHF. The DNA of the CDR3 is TGCAGTGCGGGTTCTCGGGGTTCACCCCTCCACTTT.

This clonotype was observed a single time. The V call is TRBV6-1, the J call TRBJ2-7, with 9 positions matching TRBD2. This CDR3 comprises 16 residues. Losses at the gene ends were 4 bases for V and 1 base for J; bases not matched to a gene: 8. Germline lookup yields CDR1 MNHNS and CDR2 SASEGT. CDR3: CASSGPGLATSYEQYF. CDR3 nucleotide sequence: TGTGCCAGCAGTGGTCCGGGACTAGCTACTTCCTACGAGCAGTACTTC.

This clonotype was seen ten or more times. V usage is TRBV3-1 and J usage is TRBJ2-1, with D possibly TRBD2 on 6 matching bases. CDR3 length equals 13 residues. With 2 bases removed from V and 8 bases from J, the gap between germline ends came to 10 bases. Germline assignment: CDR1 LGHDT and CDR2 YNNKEL (reference sequence). In nucleotides, the CDR3 is TGTGCCAGCAGCCAACTACTAGCTCATGAGCAGTTCTTC. Protein product: CASSQLLAHEQFF.

J is TRBJ2-5 and V is TRBV5-1, with 9 bases that match TRBD1. Germline values: CDR1 SGHRS, CDR2 YFSETQ. J was trimmed by 3 bases and V by 6 bases; bases with no gene match: 9. This CDR3 has 15 residues. The CDR3, as DNA: TGCGCCAGCACCGACAGGGGGGGACACGAAGAGACCCAGTACTTC. Protein: CASTDRGGHEETQYF.

In this sample, this clonotype turned up many times. This sequence joins TRBV7-9 and TRBJ2-5; TRBD1 matches at 7 bases. Germline CDR1 SEHNR, CDR2 FQNEAQ (reference sequence). With 5 bases clipped from V and 11 bases from J, the junction kept 14 bases outside the gene matches. The CDR3 consists of 14 residues. The chain's CDR3 is CASSPGTVVKEQYF. The CDR3, as DNA: TGTGCCAGCAGCCCCGGGACAGTCGTTAAAGAGCAGTACTTC.

V is TRBV25-1 and J is TRBJ2-1, with 7 bases lining up with TRBD1. This CDR3 spans 14 amino acids. CDR1 MGHDK and CDR2 SYGVNS come from the germline V gene. Losses at the gene ends were 6 bases for V and 9 bases for J; bases not matched to a gene: 11. CDR3 nucleotide sequence: TGTGCCAGCAGAACAGGGGCTACTGGGGGTGAGCAGTTCTTC. Protein: CASRTGATGGEQFF.